The TCR beta chain described here comes from a study of glioma-infiltrating T cells after dendritic cell vaccination. Losses at the gene ends were 5 bases for V and 2 bases for J; bases not matched to a gene: 4. The CDR3 sequence is 14 residues long. Germline CDR1 and CDR2: MNHEY and SMNVEV (reference sequence). Time point reported: after dendritic cell vaccination, including at tumor progression/relapse. Measured with immunoSEQ multiplex PCR; TCRdb has only the in-frame clones, and not every one. The table has roughly 88,000 clones, approximately 75% seen once. The sequencing used blood, collected after dendritic cell vaccination. The rearrangement links TRBV27 to TRBJ2-7; 9 bases are a match to TRBD1. The clonotype was recovered from a human donor with glioblastoma. CDR3 DNA: TGTGCCAGCAGTCTGAGGGACAGGGCCTACGAGCAGTACTTC. This gives the protein CASSLRDRAYEQYF.